The T cell receptor (beta chain) under discussion was sequenced for a study of blood T cell repertoires in COVID-19. Per the original methods: Counts of nucleated cells, estimated from reference gene primer amplification, were obtained. Clones were sequenced by immunoSEQ multiplex PCR, and TCRdb holds only the in-frame ones, with some missing. Clone size and the V and J calls come from that table; the DNA yielded D and trimming. The data contain about 210,000 clones, around 89% of them singletons. In its sample, this clone was seen once. The CDR3 contains 14 residues. Germline V gene data show CDR1 as SGHNT and CDR2 as YYREEE (reference sequence). With 5 bases removed from V and 10 bases from J, the gap between germline ends came to 19 bases.

Sequenced sample: peripheral blood. This TCR was sampled from a man aged 70-80 years with acute or convalescent COVID-19. The chain combines TRBV5-4 with TRBJ2-1; D ambiguous. The CDR3 region has the DNA TGTGCCAGCAGTCCCCCGGCCCTTGCGGTAGAGCAGTTCTTC. Encoded protein: CASSPPALAVEQFF.